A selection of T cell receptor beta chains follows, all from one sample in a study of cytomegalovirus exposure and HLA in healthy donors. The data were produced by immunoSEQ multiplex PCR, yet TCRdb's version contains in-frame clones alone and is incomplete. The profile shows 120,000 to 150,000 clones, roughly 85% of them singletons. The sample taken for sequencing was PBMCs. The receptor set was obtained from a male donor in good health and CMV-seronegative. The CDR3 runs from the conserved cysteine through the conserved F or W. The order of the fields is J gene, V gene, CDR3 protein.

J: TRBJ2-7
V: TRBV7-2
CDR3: CASSLWDRGEQYF

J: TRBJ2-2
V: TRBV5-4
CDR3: CASSFLGPAGTGELFF

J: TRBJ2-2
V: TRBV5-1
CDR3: CASSLTGMNTGELFF

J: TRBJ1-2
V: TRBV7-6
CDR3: CASSDTRTGGDYGYTF

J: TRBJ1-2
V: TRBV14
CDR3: CASSQGPSYGYTF

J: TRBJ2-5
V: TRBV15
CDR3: CATSESGTGVYETQYF

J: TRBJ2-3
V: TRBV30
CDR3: CAWRGLAGGGADTQYF

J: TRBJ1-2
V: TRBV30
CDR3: CAWSRGNYGYTF

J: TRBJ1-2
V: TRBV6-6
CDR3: CASSFRQRDLYGYTF

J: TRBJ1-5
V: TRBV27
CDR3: CASSWGGLGQPQHF